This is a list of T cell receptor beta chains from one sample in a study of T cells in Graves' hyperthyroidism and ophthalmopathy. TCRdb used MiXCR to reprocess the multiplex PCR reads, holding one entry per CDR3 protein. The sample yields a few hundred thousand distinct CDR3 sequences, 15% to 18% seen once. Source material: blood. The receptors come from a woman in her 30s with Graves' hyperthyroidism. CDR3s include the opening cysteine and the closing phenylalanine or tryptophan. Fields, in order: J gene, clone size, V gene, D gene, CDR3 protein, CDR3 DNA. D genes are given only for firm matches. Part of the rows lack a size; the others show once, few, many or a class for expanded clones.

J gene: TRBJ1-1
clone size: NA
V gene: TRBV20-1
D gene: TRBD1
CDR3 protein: CSANHRGLNTEAFF
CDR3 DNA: TGCAGTGCAAACCACAGGGGGCTGAACACTGAAGCTTTCTTT

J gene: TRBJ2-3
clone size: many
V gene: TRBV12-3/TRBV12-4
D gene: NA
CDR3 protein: CASSPLLSTQYF
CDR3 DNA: TGTGCCAGCAGTCCCCTGTTGTCTACGCAGTATTTT

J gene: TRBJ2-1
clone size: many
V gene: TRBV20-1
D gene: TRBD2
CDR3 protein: CSAFSGSSYNEQFF
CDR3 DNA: TGCAGTGCTTTTAGCGGGAGCTCCTACAATGAGCAGTTCTTC

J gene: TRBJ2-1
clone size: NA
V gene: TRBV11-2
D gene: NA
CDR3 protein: CASSLMRLSSYNEQFF
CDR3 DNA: TGTGCCAGCAGCTTAATGCGTCTGAGCTCCTACAATGAGCAGTTCTTC

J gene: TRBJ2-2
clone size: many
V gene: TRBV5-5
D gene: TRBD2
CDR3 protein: CASSPLAGVGGELFF
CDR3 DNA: TGTGCCAGCAGCCCACTAGCGGGAGTGGGCGGGGAGCTGTTTTTT

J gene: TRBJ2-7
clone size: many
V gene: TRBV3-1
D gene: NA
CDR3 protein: CASSQFGQTYEQYF
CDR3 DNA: TGTGCCAGCAGCCAGTTTGGACAGACCTACGAGCAGTACTTC

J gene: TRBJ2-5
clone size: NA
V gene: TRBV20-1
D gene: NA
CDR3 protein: CSASPGRETQYF
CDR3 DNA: TGCAGTGCTAGTCCGGGGAGAGAGACCCAGTACTTC

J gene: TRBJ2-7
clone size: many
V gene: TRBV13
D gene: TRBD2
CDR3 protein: CASSWGLAGAYEQYF
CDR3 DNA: TGTGCCAGCAGCTGGGGACTAGCGGGGGCCTACGAGCAGTACTTC

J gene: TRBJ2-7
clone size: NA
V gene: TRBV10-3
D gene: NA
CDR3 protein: CAISKAKIQTPGEQYF
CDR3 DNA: TGTGCCATCAGTAAGGCCAAAATTCAGACGCCGGGCGAGCAGTACTTC

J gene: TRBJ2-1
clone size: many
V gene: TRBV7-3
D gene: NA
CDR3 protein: CASSLTGRAGNEQFF
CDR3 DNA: TGTGCCAGCAGCTTAACTGGCAGGGCGGGCAATGAGCAGTTCTTC

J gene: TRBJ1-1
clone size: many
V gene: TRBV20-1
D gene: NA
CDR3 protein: CSAVTGNTEAFF
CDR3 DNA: TGCAGTGCTGTTACAGGGAACACTGAAGCTTTCTTT

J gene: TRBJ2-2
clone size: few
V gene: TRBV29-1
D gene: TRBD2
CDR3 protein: CSAFLAGVGTGELFF
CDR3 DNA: TGCAGCGCTTTCTTAGCGGGAGTAGGGACCGGGGAGCTGTTTTTT

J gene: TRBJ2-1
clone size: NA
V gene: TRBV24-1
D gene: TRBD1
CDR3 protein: CATSGGQGYNEQFF
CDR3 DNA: TGTGCCACCAGTGGGGGACAGGGCTACAATGAGCAGTTCTTC

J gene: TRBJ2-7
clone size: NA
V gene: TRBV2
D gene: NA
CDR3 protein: CASSPSGTGSSSTYEQYF
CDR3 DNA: TGTGCCAGCAGCCCGAGCGGGACAGGCAGTAGTTCTACCTACGAGCAGTACTTC

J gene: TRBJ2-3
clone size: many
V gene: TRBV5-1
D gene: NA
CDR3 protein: CASSLVGQGSDTQYF
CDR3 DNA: TGCGCCAGCAGCTTGGTGGGTCAGGGGTCAGATACGCAGTATTTT

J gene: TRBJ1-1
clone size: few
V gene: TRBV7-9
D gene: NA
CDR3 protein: CASSMGQENTEAFF
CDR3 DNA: TGTGCCAGCAGCATGGGGCAGGAAAACACTGAAGCTTTCTTT

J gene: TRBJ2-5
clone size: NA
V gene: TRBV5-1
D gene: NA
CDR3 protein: CASSLEGYETQYF
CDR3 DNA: TGCGCCAGCAGCTTGGAAGGGTACGAGACCCAGTACTTC

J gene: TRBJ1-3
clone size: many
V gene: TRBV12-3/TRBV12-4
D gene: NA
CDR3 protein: CASRRSGNTIYF
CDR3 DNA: TGTGCCAGCAGGAGGTCCGGAAACACCATATATTTT

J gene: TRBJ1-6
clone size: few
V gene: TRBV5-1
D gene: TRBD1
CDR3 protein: CASSAGTGGSNSPLHF
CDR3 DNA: TGCGCCAGCTCCGCGGGGACAGGGGGCTCTAATTCACCCCTCCACTTT

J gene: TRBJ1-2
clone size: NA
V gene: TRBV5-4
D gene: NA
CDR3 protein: CASRVKGTTDGYTF
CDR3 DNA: TGTGCCAGCAGGGTGAAAGGGACAACGGATGGCTACACCTTC

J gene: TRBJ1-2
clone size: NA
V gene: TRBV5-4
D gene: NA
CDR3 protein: CASGDGLGSGYTF
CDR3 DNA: TGTGCCAGTGGGGACGGGTTAGGTAGTGGCTACACCTTC

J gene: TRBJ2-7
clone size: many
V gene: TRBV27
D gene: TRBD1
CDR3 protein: CASSLKGQPYEQYF
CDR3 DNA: TGTGCCAGCAGTTTGAAGGGACAGCCCTACGAGCAGTACTTC

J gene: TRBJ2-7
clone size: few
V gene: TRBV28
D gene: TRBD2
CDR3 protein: CASSPRLAVYEQYF
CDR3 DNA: TGTGCCAGCAGTCCTAGACTAGCGGTTTACGAGCAGTACTTC

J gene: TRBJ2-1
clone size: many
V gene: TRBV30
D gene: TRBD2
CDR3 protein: CAWGKGLAVHNEQFF
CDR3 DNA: TGTGCCTGGGGGAAGGGACTAGCAGTACACAATGAGCAGTTCTTC

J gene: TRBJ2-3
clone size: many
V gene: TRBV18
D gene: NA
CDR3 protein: CASSRTTYDTQYF
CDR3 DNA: TGTGCCAGCTCCCGAACCACATATGATACGCAGTATTTT

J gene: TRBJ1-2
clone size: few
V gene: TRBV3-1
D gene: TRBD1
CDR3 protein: CASSQETGGDYGYTF
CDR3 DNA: TGTGCCAGCAGCCAAGAGACAGGGGGGGACTATGGCTACACCTTC

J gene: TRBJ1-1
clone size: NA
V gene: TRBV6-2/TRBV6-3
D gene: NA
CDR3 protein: CASNPFVGGLAEAFF
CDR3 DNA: TGTGCCAGCAACCCCTTTGTGGGGGGGCTGGCTGAAGCTTTCTTT

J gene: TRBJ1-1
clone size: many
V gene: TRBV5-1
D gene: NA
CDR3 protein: CASSLNREAFF
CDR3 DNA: TGCGCCAGCAGCTTAAACCGGGAAGCTTTCTTT

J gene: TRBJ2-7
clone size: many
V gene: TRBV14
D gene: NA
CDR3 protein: CASSPGRYEQYF
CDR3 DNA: TGTGCCAGCAGTCCGGGCCGGTACGAGCAGTACTTC

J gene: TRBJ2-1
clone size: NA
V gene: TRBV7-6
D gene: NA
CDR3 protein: CASIPGSGIYNEQFF
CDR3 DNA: TGTGCCAGCATCCCAGGATCGGGAATCTACAATGAGCAGTTCTTC

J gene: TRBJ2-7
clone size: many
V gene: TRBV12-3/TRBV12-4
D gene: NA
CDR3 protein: CASSDLYEQYF
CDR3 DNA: TGTGCCAGCAGTGATCTATACGAGCAGTACTTC

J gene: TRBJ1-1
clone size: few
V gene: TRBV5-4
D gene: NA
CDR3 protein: CASSRGPGSVDFEAFF
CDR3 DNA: TGTGCCAGCAGTCGTGGACCGGGATCTGTGGACTTTGAAGCTTTCTTT